This is a list of T cell receptor beta chains from one sample in a study of human CD8 memory T cell subsets. TCRdb re-called the 5' RACE reads and shows each CDR3 protein once, DNA omitted. Its table records roughly 17,000 distinct CDR3 sequences. Specimen: CD8+ stem-like memory T cells (TSCM and TCM) sorted from PBMCs. These receptor sequences come from a human donor in good health. The CDR3 runs from the conserved cysteine through the conserved F or W. For some rows the clone size is stated as once, few or many, or as a class when expanded; others skip it.

TRBV10-3,medium-sized,TRBJ1-5,CAITGTPDQPQHF
TRBV28,NA,TRBJ1-4,CASSAYSATNEKLFF
TRBV4-1,NA,TRBJ2-7,CASSQGGVSEQYF
TRBV28,NA,TRBJ2-4,CASSPREGRAKNIQYF
TRBV15,NA,TRBJ2-1,CATSLETRVTDEQFF
TRBV5-1,NA,TRBJ2-7,CASGDRGYEQYF
TRBV21-1,NA,TRBJ2-6,CASSWTGSSGANVLTF
TRBV6-6,NA,TRBJ2-3,CASSYGIMAGLAGVDTQYF
TRBV7-9,NA,TRBJ2-1,CASNLGGSSYNEQFF
TRBV10-3,NA,TRBJ2-3,CAISEMRETDTQYF
TRBV2,NA,TRBJ1-1,CATSYDVTPLNTEAFF
TRBV7-9,NA,TRBJ2-7,CASSPLAGGAYEQYF
TRBV5-6,NA,TRBJ2-1,CASSDWTDPYNEQFF
TRBV20-1,NA,TRBJ2-1,CSARALGQGQEQFF
TRBV7-9,NA,TRBJ1-1,CASSLYRQGTNTEAFF
TRBV28,NA,TRBJ2-2,CASRTDKKNTGELFF
TRBV28,NA,TRBJ1-1,CASSGGATEAFF
TRBV7-9,NA,TRBJ2-1,CASSLKDRVGNEQFF
TRBV9,NA,TRBJ2-5,CASSDNPEGGVQETQYF
TRBV4-3,NA,TRBJ2-3,CASSQEWREADTQYF
TRBV10-3,NA,TRBJ2-2,CAISERQGETGELFF
TRBV7-9,NA,TRBJ2-1,CASSPKPSGTNEQFF
TRBV9,NA,TRBJ2-5,CASSVGGSETQYF
TRBV30,NA,TRBJ1-1,CAWSLGRGTEAFF
TRBV10-2,NA,TRBJ2-7,CASKQGSLYEQYF
TRBV7-6,NA,TRBJ2-7,CASSPGQVGEQYF
TRBV20-1,NA,TRBJ2-5,CSANMIPERGRELAEEETQYF
TRBV29-1,medium-sized,TRBJ1-1,CSVEGDAEAFF
TRBV27,NA,TRBJ1-4,CASAPWGNEKLFF
TRBV20-1,NA,TRBJ2-7,CSARDLRAGGSYEQYF
TRBV20-1,NA,TRBJ2-7,CSARGVYYEQYF
TRBV19,NA,TRBJ2-7,CASSMGHGREQYF
TRBV19,NA,TRBJ1-5,CASSYAGDRNQPQHF
TRBV28,NA,TRBJ2-1,CASSLLGTSENEQFF
TRBV7-8,NA,TRBJ2-2,CASSASRQNTGELFF
TRBV28,medium-sized,TRBJ1-5,CASSLNSHNQPQHF
TRBV6-5,NA,TRBJ1-2,CASSYLGAGSDRGNGYTF
TRBV9,NA,TRBJ2-7,CASSVGGRVDEQYF
TRBV20-1,NA,TRBJ2-7,CSQDRGFDEQYF
TRBV12-3/TRBV12-4,NA,TRBJ1-5,CASSPEQGEEPQHF
TRBV6-1,NA,TRBJ1-1,CASSAPQGQELNTEAFF
TRBV20-1,NA,TRBJ1-3,CSAWGSGNTIYF
TRBV5-5,NA,TRBJ1-2,CASSSTPGPSVTHGYTF
TRBV18,NA,TRBJ2-1,CASSGDREPRNNEQFF
TRBV13,NA,TRBJ2-7,CASSLEHSEQYF
TRBV28,NA,TRBJ2-7,CASSFRPGTPPSYEQYF
TRBV7-6,NA,TRBJ2-7,CASSSSTGAYEQYF
TRBV6-6,NA,TRBJ1-1,CASSYGAEAFF
TRBV2,NA,TRBJ1-1,CASSESNTEAFF
TRBV29-1,NA,TRBJ2-7,CSVEIRGRPYEQYF
TRBV6-2/TRBV6-3,NA,TRBJ2-3,CASSYGVPDTQYF
TRBV29-1,NA,TRBJ1-1,CSVEEGPTNTEAFF
TRBV25-1,NA,TRBJ1-4,CASRPGSDREKLFF